This record looks at one TCR beta chain sequence and its context. Its specificity is not known. This record belongs to a study of cytomegalovirus exposure and HLA in healthy donors. On the study more broadly: It was reported in a later analysis that the same platform had been used for the 120 or so validation repertoires as for the approximately 730 first-cohort repertoires. Whole-study results and caveats: Some TCR beta chains (over 150 of them) were listed as cytomegalovirus-associated. High sensitivity and specificity were reportedly achieved when the classifier diagnosed cytomegalovirus status.

Generated by immunoSEQ multiplex PCR, the TCRdb table keeps only in-frame clones and is missing some. The sample consists of about 44,000 clones, 80% to 95% of them appearing once. The CDR3 is 17 amino acids. The germline CDR1 and CDR2 sequences are SEHNR and FQNEAQ (reference sequence). Trimming cost V 1 base and J 5 bases; bases outside gene matches: 13. This receptor was taken from a young woman in good health and CMV-seronegative. Material for sequencing was PBMCs. This chain uses TRBV7-9 with TRBJ1-2; 7 positions agree with TRBD1. CDR3 loop: CASSLGQGITDSYGYTF. The DNA of the CDR3 is TGTGCCAGCAGCTTAGGACAGGGAATAACGGATTCTTATGGCTACACCTTC.